What follows are 22 T cell receptor beta chains derived from one specimen sequenced in a study of STAT5B mutations in CD4+ large granular lymphocyte leukemia. The protocol was immunoSEQ multiplex PCR, while the TCRdb copy is restricted to in-frame clones and leaves out a portion. The table records about 30,000 clones, 71% of them present only once. The specimen sequenced was CD4+ T cells from blood buffy coats. All receptors come from a human donor in good health.

The table lists this clone with a few counts. This chain links TRBV6-4 with TRBJ2-2; D might be TRBD2 (5 bases). The germline CDR1 and CDR2 sequences are MRHNA and SNTAGT. Between the trimmed V and J ends, which lost 4 bases and 8 bases, there was a span of 8 bases. The CDR3 has 12 amino acids. CDR3 loop: CASSVKRGELFF. As DNA, the CDR3 is TGTGCCAGCAGTGTCAAGCGGGGGGAGCTGTTTTTT.

This clone was seen more than once but under ten times. The rearrangement links TRBV7-2 to TRBJ1-5, with D possibly matching TRBD1 (6 bases). CDR1 and CDR2 (germline): SGHTA, FQGNSA. Trimming stripped 6 bases from V and 6 bases from J, with 18 bases between. This CDR3 has 15 amino acids. For the CDR3, the DNA is TGTGCCAGCAGTCCCGGGGGGCGGGGACCTCAGCCCCAGCATTTT. Its translation: CASSPGGRGPQPQHF.

The J gene is TRBJ1-5, the V gene TRBV2; D might be TRBD1 (5 bases). V lost 7 bases and J lost 3, with 13 bases in between. The CDR3 is 14 residues long. CDR1 and CDR2 from the germline V gene are SNHLY and FYNNEI. This chain's CDR3 is CASKVGGNNQPQHF. For the CDR3, the DNA is TGTGCCAGCAAGGTCGGGGGAAACAATCAGCCCCAGCATTTT. The full variable domain, with the rest looked up from reference TRBV2 and TRBJ1-5, is EPEVTQTPSHQVTQMGQEVILRCVPISNHLYFYWYRQILGQKVEFLVSFYNNEISEKSEIFDDQFSVERPDGSNFTLKIRSTKLEDSAMYFCASKVGGNNQPQHFGDGTRLSIL.

This chain uses TRBV19 with TRBJ1-1; 7 bases are a match to TRBD1. V lost 3 bases and J lost 7; bases outside the gene matches: 5. Germline CDR1 reads LNHDA; CDR2 reads SQIVND (reference sequence). The CDR3 contains 13 residues. Here the CDR3 DNA reads TGTGCCAGTAGTATTGACAGGGTCGGTGAAGCTTTCTTT. This translates into CASSIDRVGEAFF.

This clone has only a few counts. The chain is built from TRBV7-9 and TRBJ2-7; 8 bases line up with TRBD1. The CDR3 is 13 residues long. The trim removed 4 bases at V and 4 bases at J, leaving 3 bases unmatched. CDR1 is SEHNR and CDR2 is FQNEAQ in the germline V gene (reference sequence). Here the CDR3 reads CASSSDREYEQYF. The CDR3 DNA reads as TGTGCCAGCAGCTCGGACAGGGAGTACGAGCAGTACTTC.

This clone was counted between two and nine times. This chain connects TRBV29-1 to TRBJ2-3, with D uncertain. With 3 bases removed from V and 8 bases from J, the gap between germline ends came to 9 bases. Germline CDR1 SQVTM, CDR2 ANQGSEA. The CDR3 covers 11 residues. In nucleotides, the CDR3 is TGCAGCGTTGACGGTCAGCCTACGCAGTATTTT. Translating it yields CSVDGQPTQYF.

There are a few counts of this clone. The CDR3 DNA reads TGTGCCAGCGGTGCGGGGTCCTACGAGCAGTACTTC. This sequence encodes CASGAGSYEQYF. J is TRBJ2-7 and V is TRBV28, with D perhaps TRBD2 (6 bases). The length of the CDR3 is 12 residues. Trimming took off 8 bases at V and 1 base at J, with 9 bases between the two ends. CDR1 and CDR2 from the germline V gene are MDHEN and SYDVKM.

The CDR3 loop reads CASSTLGGTGELFF. CDR3 coding DNA: TGTGCCAGTAGTACGTTGGGGGGGACCGGGGAGCTGTTTTTT. The chain uses TRBV19 and TRBJ2-2; the match to TRBD2 covers 7 bases. Germline V gene sequence: CDR1 LNHDA, CDR2 SQIVND (reference sequence). The CDR3 extends over 14 amino acids. The V segment lost 4 bases and the J segment 5 bases; nucleotides outside the gene matches: 4.

The chain uses TRBV27 and TRBJ2-2; TRBD1 matches 11 bases. From germline, CDR1 is MNHEY and CDR2 SMNVEV (reference sequence). Trimming at V came to 2 bases and at J to 8 bases, leaving 7 bases not matched to a gene. This CDR3 contains 16 residues. The CDR3 loop is CASSLLRDRGSGELFF. DNA for the CDR3: TGTGCCAGCAGTTTACTTCGGGACAGGGGGAGTGGGGAGCTGTTTTTT.

In its sample, this clone was seen once. V usage is TRBV5-4 and J usage is TRBJ2-5; 7 nucleotides line up with TRBD1. V lost 4 bases and J lost 2; bases outside the gene matches: 2. This CDR3 region has 13 residues. Germline V gene sequence: CDR1 SGHNT, CDR2 YYREEE (reference sequence). CDR3 sequence: CASSQDRQETQYF. CDR3 DNA: TGTGCCAGCAGCCAGGACAGGCAAGAGACCCAGTACTTC. The full variable domain, its missing parts supplied by reference TRBV5-4 and TRBJ2-5, is ETGVTQSPTHLIKTRGQQVTLRCSSQSGHNTVSWYQQALGQGPQFIFQYYREEENGRGNFPPRFSGLQFPNYSSELNVNALELDDSALYLCASSQDRQETQYFGPGTRLLVL.

The gene calls are TRBV7-9 and TRBJ1-2; 7 bases line up with TRBD1. After removal of 1 base from V and 8 bases from J, the junction contained 7 bases not matched to a gene. Germline V gene data show CDR1 as SEHNR and CDR2 as FQNEAQ (reference sequence). The CDR3 length is 14 residues. CDR3 nucleotides: TGTGCCAGCAGCTTAGACAGGGGTATTTGGGGCTACACCTTC. Translation gives CASSLDRGIWGYTF.

J is TRBJ2-1 and V is TRBV6-5; tentatively, D is TRBD1 (5 bases). The germline V gene encodes CDR1 MNHEY and CDR2 SVGAGI. The CDR3 is made up of 14 amino acids. V gave up 8 bases and J gave up 4 bases, with 15 bases separating them. The CDR3 sequence is CASAASDTYNEQFF. CDR3 DNA: TGTGCCAGCGCAGCCTCGGACACTTACAATGAGCAGTTCTTC.

V is TRBV2 and J is TRBJ1-1, with TRBD1 identical over 8 bases. CDR1 is SNHLY and CDR2 is FYNNEI in the germline V gene. Trimming removed 4 bases from V and 0 bases from J; junction bases left unmatched: 1. The CDR3 is made up of 14 amino acids. CDR3 residues: CASSAQGVNTEAFF. For the CDR3, the DNA is TGTGCCAGCAGTGCACAGGGGGTGAACACTGAAGCTTTCTTT.

The DNA for the CDR3 is TGTGCCAGCAGCTCGGGACTAGCGGGGCAGGAGACCCAGTACTTC. It translates to CASSSGLAGQETQYF. V gene TRBV6-1 combines with J gene TRBJ2-5; 13 bases fit TRBD2. V dropped 6 bases and J dropped 5; count of bases not matched to a gene: 6. Per the germline V gene, CDR1 is MNHNS and CDR2 is SASEGT. This CDR3 has 15 amino acids.

This clone was counted between two and nine times. This rearrangement joins TRBV2 to TRBJ1-5, with 7 bases matching TRBD1. The CDR3 is 14 residues long. V shed 7 bases and J 3 bases; nucleotides not matched to a gene: 6. Germline values: CDR1 SNHLY, CDR2 FYNNEI. For the CDR3, the DNA is TGTGCCAGCACCTACAGGGGACCCAATCAGCCCCAGCATTTT. It translates to CASTYRGPNQPQHF.

This clone was observed a single time. The J gene is TRBJ2-5, the V gene TRBV6-1, with D perhaps matching TRBD1 (5 bases). Trimming took off 6 bases at V and 2 bases at J, with 10 bases between the two ends. CDR1 is MNHNS, CDR2 SASEGT, per germline. CDR3 size: 13 residues. The CDR3 coding sequence is TGTGCCAGCAGCCCTAGACAGCAAGAGACCCAGTACTTC. Its translation: CASSPRQQETQYF.

This clone was detected a few times. The chain links TRBV25-1 to TRBJ1-5; no clear D gene. CDR1 MGHDK and CDR2 SYGVNS come from the germline V gene. Deletions cut 4 bases from V and 1 base from J, with 5 bases between. This CDR3 has 13 amino acids. CDR3 sequence (DNA): TGTGCCAGCAGTGGACGAAGCAATCAGCCCCAGCATTTT. It specifies CASSGRSNQPQHF. The entire variable domain, with the rest obtained from reference TRBV25-1 and TRBJ1-5, is as follows: EADIYQTPRYLVIGTGKKITLECSQTMGHDKMYWYQQDPGMELHLIHYSYGVNSTEKGDLSSESTVSRIRTEHFPLTLESARPSHTSQYLCASSGRSNQPQHFGDGTRLSIL.

The chain is built from TRBV5-1 and TRBJ2-3; maybe TRBD1 (6 bases). The V end lost 4 bases, the J end lost 0 bases, and 12 bases lay between the germline ends. The CDR3 has 15 residues. CDR1 SGHRS and CDR2 YFSETQ come from the germline V gene. The CDR3 reads CASSAGEVSTDTQYF. CDR3 bases: TGCGCCAGCAGCGCAGGGGAAGTGAGCACAGATACGCAGTATTTT.

The count of this clone is one. The chain uses TRBV30 and TRBJ2-1, with 8 bases fitting TRBD2. J gave up 6 bases and V 6 bases, and 13 bases lay outside the gene matches. The germline V gene has CDR1 GTSNPN and CDR2 SVGIG (reference sequence). The CDR3 is 15 amino acids. CDR3 nucleotide sequence: TGTGCCTGCGTAGACGGGGGGGCATACCCCAATGAGCAGTTCTTC. Its protein is CACVDGGAYPNEQFF. Supplemented by reference TRBV30 and TRBJ2-1, the full variable domain reads SQTIHQWPATLVQPVGSPLSLECTVEGTSNPNLYWYRQAAGRGLQLLFYSVGIGQISSEVPQNLSASRPQDRQFILSSKKLLLSDSGFYLCACVDGGAYPNEQFFGPGTRLTVL.

Only a few counts were recorded for this clone. The chain joins TRBV5-4 to TRBJ1-6, with TRBD1 matching over 9 bases. V lost 4 bases, J lost 7 bases, and 9 bases stayed unmatched. The germline V gene has CDR1 SGHNT and CDR2 YYREEE (reference sequence). This CDR3 contains 16 residues. CDR3 DNA: TGTGCCAGCAGCCGAGCACAGGGGGCTGGGAATTCACCCCTCCACTTT. It encodes CASSRAQGAGNSPLHF.

This clone has more than one count but fewer than ten. This chain joins TRBV15 and TRBJ2-7, with 9 bases aligning to TRBD2. The germline V gene has CDR1 LNHNV and CDR2 YYDKDF (reference sequence). CDR3 length: 16 amino acids. Trimming at V came to 0 bases and at J to 0 bases, leaving 3 bases not matched to a gene. The CDR3 DNA reads as TGTGCCACCAGCAGAGAGTTGCGGGGGGGCTCCTACGAGCAGTACTTC. Protein product: CATSRELRGGSYEQYF.

The chain uses TRBV30 and TRBJ1-5, with 10 positions matching TRBD1. The germline V gene has CDR1 GTSNPN and CDR2 SVGIG (reference sequence). The CDR3 length is 13 residues. V dropped 3 bases and J dropped 5; count of bases not matched to a gene: 1. The CDR3 nucleotides are TGTGCCTGGAGCGGGACAGGGGATCAGCCCCAGCATTTT. It is translated as CAWSGTGDQPQHF.